The clone carrying this T cell receptor (beta chain) was found many times. The data were obtained in a study of early T cells in non-severe SARS-CoV-2 infection. Whole-study context: Sequencing of unsorted whole blood was done on bulk RNA, leaving chains unpaired.

The ends were cut back, 8 bases at V and 0 bases at J, with 9 bases in the middle. This CDR3 spans 13 amino acids. TCRdb independently ran MiXCR on the 5' RACE reads; one entry per CDR3 protein. The sample has around 59,000 distinct CDR3 sequences; about 8.9% are singletons. The chain carries TRBV12-3 or TRBV12-4 and TRBJ2-3, with D perhaps matching TRBD2 (6 bases). The sequencing input was whole blood. The TCR was taken from an adult who was a healthcare worker with PCR-confirmed SARS-CoV-2 infection or an uninfected control (not recorded which). The CDR3 reads CASRDSSTDTQYF. For the CDR3, the DNA is TGTGCCAGCCGGGACTCTAGCACAGATACGCAGTATTTT.